This TCR beta chain was recorded in a study of cytomegalovirus exposure and HLA in healthy donors. Study results and caveats: As immune exposure information, only CMV serostatus was available. Usually a TCR sequence was rare, but some public TCRs were found in many donors. An ancestry cluster, one associated with Asian ancestry, reportedly showed fewer N-insertions than the approximately 650-donor mean in a later analysis. Confirmation in vitro established that a few CMV-associated chains were specific for CMV antigens.

PCR amplification relied on 60 Vbeta primers (plus 13 Jbeta primers). Assay: immunoSEQ multiplex PCR; the TCRdb copy retains only in-frame clones and omits some. The sample has about 170,000 clones; 70% to 85% are singletons. Remarks on this clone: Its antigen is currently unknown.

Germline V gene sequence: CDR1 SQVTM, CDR2 ANQGSEA. V lost 6 bases, J lost 0 bases, and 9 bases stayed unmatched. This CDR3 comprises 16 residues. V is TRBV29-1 and J is TRBJ2-7; 12 bases fit TRBD1. The receptor was derived from a woman in her twenties or thirties in good health and CMV-seropositive. Sequenced: PBMCs. CDR3 residues: CSVTGDRGRLSYEQYF. Written as DNA, the CDR3 is TGCAGCGTCACCGGGGACAGGGGGCGCCTCTCCTACGAGCAGTACTTC.